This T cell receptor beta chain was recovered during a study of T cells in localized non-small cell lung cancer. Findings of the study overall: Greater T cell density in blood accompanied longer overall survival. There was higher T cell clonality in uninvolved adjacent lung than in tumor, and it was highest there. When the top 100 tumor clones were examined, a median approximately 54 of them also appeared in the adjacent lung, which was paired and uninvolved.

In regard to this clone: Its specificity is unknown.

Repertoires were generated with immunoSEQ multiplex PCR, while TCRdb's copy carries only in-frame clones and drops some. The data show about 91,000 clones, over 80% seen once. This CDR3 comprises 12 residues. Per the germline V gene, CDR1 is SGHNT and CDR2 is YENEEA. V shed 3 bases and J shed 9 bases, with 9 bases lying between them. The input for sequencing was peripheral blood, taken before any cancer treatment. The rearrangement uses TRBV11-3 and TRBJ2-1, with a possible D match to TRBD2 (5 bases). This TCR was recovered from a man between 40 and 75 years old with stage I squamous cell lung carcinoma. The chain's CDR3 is CASSLTIGEQFF. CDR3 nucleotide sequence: TGTGCCAGCAGCTTGACTATTGGTGAGCAGTTCTTC.